The T cell receptor beta chain described here comes from a study of CD8 T cells in ankylosing spondylitis. Making the TCR beta libraries involved quantitative 5'-RACE with molecular barcodes. MiXCR, applied by TCRdb to the 5' RACE reads, yields one record per CDR3 protein. The table shows 750,000 to 850,000 distinct CDR3 sequences, with 12% occurring only once. Study findings and constraints: Enrichment of disease-linked clones was reportedly significant in matched ankylosing spondylitis synovial fluid. Typical of ankylosing spondylitis blood, it appeared, was a TCR beta motif of roughly eight highly homologous variants. Certain motif variants had earlier been reported in reactive arthritis synovial fluid and blood. Disease-linked clones were found to be CD8+ and relatively rare in peripheral blood.

CDR1 and CDR2 (germline): DFQATT, SNEGSKA (reference sequence). The CDR3 has 18 residues. Trimming left V 0 bases short and J 6 bases short, with 27 bases between. Many counts were recorded for this clonotype. Its antigen is as yet unknown. This chain uses TRBV20-1 with TRBJ2-7; D remains ambiguous. This sequence originates from a male donor with ankylosing spondylitis. Sample: blood, either unsorted or a sorted T cell fraction (not recorded which). The CDR3 DNA sequence: TGCAGTGCTAGAGATCCTAAGACCGCGAATGACCCCCTTTCCGAGCAGTACTTC. Its translation is CSARDPKTANDPLSEQYF.